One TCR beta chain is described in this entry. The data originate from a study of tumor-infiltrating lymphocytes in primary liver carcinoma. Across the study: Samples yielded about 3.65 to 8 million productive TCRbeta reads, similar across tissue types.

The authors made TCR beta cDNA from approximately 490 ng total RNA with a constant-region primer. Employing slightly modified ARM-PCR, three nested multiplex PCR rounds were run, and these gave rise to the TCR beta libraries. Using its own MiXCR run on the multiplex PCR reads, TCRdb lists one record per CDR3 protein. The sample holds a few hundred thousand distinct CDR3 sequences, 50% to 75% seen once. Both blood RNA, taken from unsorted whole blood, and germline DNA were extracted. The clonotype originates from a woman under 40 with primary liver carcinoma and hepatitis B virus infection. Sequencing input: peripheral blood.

In DNA, the CDR3 is TGTGCCAACCGTGACCCCGGGACAGATAAAAACATTCAGTACTTC. It encodes CANRDPGTDKNIQYF. The gene calls are TRBV7-9 and TRBJ2-4; 7 nucleotides align to TRBD1. Germline CDR1 reads SEHNR; CDR2 reads FQNEAQ (reference sequence). This CDR3 spans 15 amino acids. With V trimmed by 10 bases and J by 4 bases, 13 bases remained unmatched.